This TCR beta chain was found in a study of cytomegalovirus exposure and HLA in healthy donors. Findings and limits, study-wide: DRB1 showed the most TCR associations and HLA-C the fewest in a later analysis, as rates varied by HLA locus.

This CDR3 contains 14 residues. V shed 7 bases and J 5 bases; nucleotides not matched to a gene: 8. Germline V lookup: CDR1 SNHLY, CDR2 FYNNEI. Notes on this clone: As yet, its antigen is unknown.

In the PCR, 60 Vbeta and 13 Jbeta primers were used. As originally analysed: Around 76 million unique TCR beta chains, 9 million to 14 million shared, were counted in a later analysis. Here immunoSEQ multiplex PCR was the method, and the copy in TCRdb shows in-frame clones only, minus some. V, J and clone size reflect that table, while D and trimming were determined from the DNA. The top ten clones hold more than 7.5% of a sample with around 62,000 clones, over 75% of them seen once. The source of this sequence is a man aged 35-49 years in good health and CMV-seronegative. The sample consisted of PBMCs. The chain links TRBV2 to TRBJ2-5, with 9 bases matching TRBD1. CDR3 protein: CASNGQGRGETQYF. The CDR3 DNA sequence: TGTGCCAGCAACGGACAGGGGAGGGGGGAGACCCAGTACTTC.